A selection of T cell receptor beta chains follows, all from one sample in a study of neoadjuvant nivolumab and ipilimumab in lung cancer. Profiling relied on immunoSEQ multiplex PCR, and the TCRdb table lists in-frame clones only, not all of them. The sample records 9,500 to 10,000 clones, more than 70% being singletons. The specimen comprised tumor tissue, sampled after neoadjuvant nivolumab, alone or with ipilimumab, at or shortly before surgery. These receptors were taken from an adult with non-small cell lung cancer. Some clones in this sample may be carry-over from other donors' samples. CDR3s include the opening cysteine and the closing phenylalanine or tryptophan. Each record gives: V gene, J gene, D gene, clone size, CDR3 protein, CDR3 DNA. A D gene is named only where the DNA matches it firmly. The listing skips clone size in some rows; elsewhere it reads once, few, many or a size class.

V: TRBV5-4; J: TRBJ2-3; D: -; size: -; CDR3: CASSPKNTDTQYF; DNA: TGTGCCAGCAGCCCTAAAAACACAGATACGCAGTATTTT
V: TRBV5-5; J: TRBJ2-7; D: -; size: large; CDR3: CASSEPPRDEQYF; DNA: TGTGCCAGCAGCGAGCCCCCTCGAGACGAGCAGTACTTC
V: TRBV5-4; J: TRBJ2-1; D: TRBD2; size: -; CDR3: CASSLQTSGDNEQFF; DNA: TGTGCCAGCAGCTTACAGACTAGCGGAGACAATGAGCAGTTCTTC
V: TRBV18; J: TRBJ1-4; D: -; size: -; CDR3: CASSLQGNVNEKLFF; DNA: TGTGCCAGCTCACTTCAGGGGAATGTCAATGAAAAACTGTTTTTT
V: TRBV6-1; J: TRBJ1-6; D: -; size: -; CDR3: CASREATGPTKTPLHF; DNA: TGTGCCAGCAGGGAAGCGACAGGACCAACGAAGACACCCCTCCACTTT
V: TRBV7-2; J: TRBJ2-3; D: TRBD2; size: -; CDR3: CASSGVAGGPTDTQYF; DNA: TGTGCCAGCAGCGGTGTAGCGGGAGGGCCAACAGATACGCAGTATTTT
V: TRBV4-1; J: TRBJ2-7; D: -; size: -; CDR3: CASSQDRGSYEQYF; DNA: TGCGCCAGCAGCCAAGACAGGGGATCCTACGAGCAGTACTTC
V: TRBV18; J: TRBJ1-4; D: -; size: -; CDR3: CASSRDADEKLFF; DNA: TGTGCCAGCTCGCGGGACGCCGACGAAAAACTGTTTTTT
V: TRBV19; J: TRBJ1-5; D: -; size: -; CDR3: CASSILGGASNQPQHF; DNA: TGTGCCAGTAGTATTCTTGGGGGGGCTAGCAATCAGCCCCAGCATTTT
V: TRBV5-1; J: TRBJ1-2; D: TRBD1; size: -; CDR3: CASSFGQGRVGYTF; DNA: TGCGCCAGCAGCTTTGGACAGGGGAGGGTTGGCTACACCTTC
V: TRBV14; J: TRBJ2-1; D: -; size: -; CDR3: CASSQPRTGGGNEQFF; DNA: TGTGCCAGCAGCCAACCGAGGACAGGAGGGGGCAATGAGCAGTTCTTC
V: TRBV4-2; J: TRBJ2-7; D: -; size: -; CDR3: CASSLSRVYEQYF; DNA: TGTGCCAGCAGCCTTTCCAGGGTCTACGAGCAGTACTTC
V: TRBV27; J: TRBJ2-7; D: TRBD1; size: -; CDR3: CASRRTGGSSYEQYF; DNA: TGTGCCAGCAGGCGGACAGGGGGAAGCTCCTACGAGCAGTACTTC
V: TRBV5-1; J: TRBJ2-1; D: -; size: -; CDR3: CASSPLGRSSYNEQFF; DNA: TGCGCCAGCAGCCCTCTAGGGAGAAGCTCCTACAATGAGCAGTTCTTC
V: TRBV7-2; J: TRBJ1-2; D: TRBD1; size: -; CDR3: CASGGQGGYYGYTF; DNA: TGTGCCAGCGGAGGACAGGGGGGATACTATGGCTACACCTTC
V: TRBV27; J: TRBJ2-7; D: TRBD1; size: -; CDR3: CATSGTGGNEQYF; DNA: TGTGCCACTTCCGGGACAGGGGGGAACGAGCAGTACTTC
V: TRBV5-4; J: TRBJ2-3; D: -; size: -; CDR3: CASSVLGPGNTQYF; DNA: TGTGCCAGCAGCGTCCTAGGCCCTGGGAATACGCAGTATTTT
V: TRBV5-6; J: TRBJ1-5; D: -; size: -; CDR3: CASSPLAAANQPQHF; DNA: TGTGCCAGCAGCCCTCTCGCGGCAGCTAATCAGCCCCAGCATTTT
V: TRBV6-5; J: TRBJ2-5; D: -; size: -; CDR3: CAAGRASGRKETQYF; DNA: TGTGCCGCCGGCCGAGCGAGCGGTAGAAAAGAGACCCAGTACTTC
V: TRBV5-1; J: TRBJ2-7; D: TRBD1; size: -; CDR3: CASSLSTGTGATEQYF; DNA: TGCGCCAGCAGCTTGTCAACAGGGACAGGGGCCACCGAGCAGTACTTC
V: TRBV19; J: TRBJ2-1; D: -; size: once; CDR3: CASSIPAYNEQFF; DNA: TGTGCCAGTAGTATTCCCGCCTACAATGAGCAGTTCTTC
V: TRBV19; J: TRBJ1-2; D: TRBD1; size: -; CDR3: CASSIGDRNYGYTF; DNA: TGTGCCAGTAGTATAGGGGACAGAAACTATGGCTACACCTTC
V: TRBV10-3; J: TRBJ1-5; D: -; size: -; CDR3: CAISGSDANQPQHF; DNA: TGTGCCATCAGTGGGAGCGACGCCAATCAGCCCCAGCATTTT
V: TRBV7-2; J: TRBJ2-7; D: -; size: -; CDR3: CASSADYEQYF; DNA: TGTGCCAGCAGCGCCGACTACGAGCAGTACTTC
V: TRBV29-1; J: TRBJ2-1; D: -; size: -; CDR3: CSVEGEAGGFYNEQFF; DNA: TGCAGCGTTGAGGGTGAGGCAGGAGGGTTTTACAATGAGCAGTTCTTC
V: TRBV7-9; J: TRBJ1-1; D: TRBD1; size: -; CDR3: CASSLVQGAGTEAFF; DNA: TGTGCCAGCAGCTTAGTTCAGGGGGCAGGCACTGAAGCTTTCTTT
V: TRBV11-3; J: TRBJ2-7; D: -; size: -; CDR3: CASSVRRTPHQQYF; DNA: TGTGCCAGCAGCGTCCGCAGGACCCCCCACCAGCAGTACTTC
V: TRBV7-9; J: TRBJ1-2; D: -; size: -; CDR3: CASSLHRGGGYGYTF; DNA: TGTGCCAGCAGCTTACATCGGGGGGGTGGCTATGGCTACACCTTC
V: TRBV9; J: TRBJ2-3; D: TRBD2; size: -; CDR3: CASSARAGVADTQYF; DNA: TGTGCCAGCAGCGCCCGAGCGGGAGTGGCAGATACGCAGTATTTT
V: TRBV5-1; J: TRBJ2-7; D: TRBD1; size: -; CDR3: CASSPPTGGYEQYF; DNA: TGCGCCAGCAGCCCACCTACAGGGGGCTACGAGCAGTACTTC
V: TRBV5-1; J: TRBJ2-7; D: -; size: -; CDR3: CASSLGGGQSSYEQYF; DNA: TGCGCCAGCAGCTTGGGCGGCGGTCAGAGCTCCTACGAGCAGTACTTC
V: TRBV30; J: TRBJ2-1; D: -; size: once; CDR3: CAWSAEDEQFF; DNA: TGTGCCTGGAGTGCCGAGGATGAGCAGTTCTTC
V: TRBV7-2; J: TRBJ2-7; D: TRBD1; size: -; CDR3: CASSLGGQGLPYEQYF; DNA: TGTGCCAGCAGCTTAGGCGGACAGGGGCTACCCTACGAGCAGTACTTC
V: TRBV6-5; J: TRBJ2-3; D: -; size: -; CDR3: CASSRRDRGDTQYF; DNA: TGTGCCAGCAGTAGGAGGGACCGGGGAGATACGCAGTATTTT
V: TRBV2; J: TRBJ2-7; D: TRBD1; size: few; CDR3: CASSYADRFLSYEQYF; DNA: TGTGCCAGCAGCTACGCGGACAGGTTTTTATCCTACGAGCAGTACTTC